This TCR beta chain was recorded in a study of cytomegalovirus exposure and HLA in healthy donors. The PCR employed 60 Vbeta primers together with 13 Jbeta primers. Method: immunoSEQ multiplex PCR; TCRdb's copy keeps in-frame clones and lacks some. Its listing shows around 48,000 clones. V gave up 0 bases and J gave up 6 bases, with 8 bases separating them. CDR1 and CDR2 (germline): GTSNPN, SVGIG (reference sequence). The CDR3 contains 13 residues. The sequencing sample was made of PBMCs. This chain connects TRBV30 to TRBJ2-2, with D tentatively TRBD2 (6 bases). The TCR was taken from a female donor in good health and CMV-seronegative. The CDR3 bases are TGTGCCTGGAGTGTTTCGGGGGCCGGGGAGCTGTTTTTT. It specifies CAWSVSGAGELFF.